Below, 10 T cell receptor beta chains from the same sample are listed, as sequenced in a study of T cell repertoires in cytomegalovirus infection (dated by TCRdb to about 2019). Sequencing relied on an Illumina HiSeq 1500. The public reads were reprocessed in TCRdb via fastp at Q25 and MiXCR, keeping in-frame beta chains. Merged by CDR3 protein, the rows form single entries marked with the most common genes and DNA. The sample profile shows around 300,000 distinct CDR3 sequences; roughly 26% of them were found once. The leading ten clones occupy approximately 15% of the sample. Sequences were obtained from PBMCs. The source of these receptors is a human donor in good health (CMV status not recorded). Some clones in this sample may be carry-over from other donors' samples.

Only a few counts were recorded for this clonotype. The rearrangement joins TRBV5-4 to TRBJ2-2; a possible D gene is TRBD1 (6 bases). The CDR3 contains 16 residues. In germline, CDR1 is SGHNT, CDR2 YYREEE (reference sequence). V gave up 3 bases and J gave up 0 bases, with 12 bases separating them. This chain's CDR3 is CASSSGQRANTGELFF. The CDR3 DNA is TGTGCCAGCAGCTCTGGACAGAGAGCGAACACCGGGGAGCTGTTTTTT.

The sample holds a few counts of this clonotype. V is TRBV27 and J is TRBJ1-5; 7 nucleotides agree with TRBD1. Germline CDR1 reads MNHEY; CDR2 reads SMNVEV (reference sequence). V shed 5 bases, J shed 5 bases, and the junction held 9 bases outside the gene matches. The CDR3 length is 15 residues. As DNA, the CDR3 is TGTGCCAGCAGTAGAACCGGGACAGTGTATCAGCCCCAGCATTTT. Translation: CASSRTGTVYQPQHF.

This clonotype was observed a handful of times. The chain joins TRBV3-1 to TRBJ2-1; D perhaps matches TRBD2 (6 bases). V dropped 1 base and J dropped 7 bases, with 8 bases sitting between them. The CDR3 is 13 amino acids. CDR1 and CDR2 from the germline V gene are LGHDT and YNNKEL (reference sequence). The CDR3 nucleotides read TGTGCCAGCAGCCAAGCTGGGGGGAATGAGCAGTTCTTC. Translating gives CASSQAGGNEQFF.

Only a few counts were recorded for this clonotype. The genes are TRBV29-1 and TRBJ2-1; unclear D gene. The CDR3 consists of 10 residues. V was shortened by 7 bases and J by 4 bases, with 5 bases between the two germline ends. Germline values: CDR1 SQVTM, CDR2 ANQGSEA. The CDR3 region is CSAFYNEQFF. The CDR3 DNA reads TGCAGCGCCTTTTACAATGAGCAGTTCTTC.

This clonotype has a count of ten or more. V gene TRBV7-9 combines with J gene TRBJ1-1, with TRBD1 as a possible D gene (6 bases). This CDR3 region has 15 residues. Germline CDR1 and CDR2: SEHNR and FQNEAQ (reference sequence). V lost 3 bases to trimming and J lost 5 bases, with 16 bases between them. CDR3 sequence reads: CASSFRLGQQTEAFF. As DNA, the CDR3 is TGTGCCAGCAGCTTTCGCCTTGGACAGCAAACTGAAGCTTTCTTT.

This clonotype was recorded a few times. The rearrangement joins TRBV10-3 to TRBJ2-3; 8 bases line up with TRBD2. The CDR3 contains 16 residues. Trimming cost V 0 bases and J 7 bases; bases outside gene matches: 9. Germline assignment: CDR1 ENHRY and CDR2 SYGVKD. This CDR3 is CAISESSGTNLHTQYF. CDR3 in DNA: TGTGCCATCAGTGAGTCTAGCGGGACCAACCTTCATACGCAGTATTTT.

This clonotype was counted many times. J is TRBJ2-3 and V is TRBV7-2, with TRBD1 identical over 9 bases. CDR1 is SGHTA and CDR2 is FQGNSA in the germline V gene. The J segment lost 1 base and the V segment lost 4 bases, leaving 3 bases of the junction unmatched. The CDR3 runs to 15 residues. The CDR3 nucleotides read TGTGCCAGCAGCTCGGGACAGGGACGCACAGATACGCAGTATTTT. This sequence encodes CASSSGQGRTDTQYF.

The genes are TRBV4-1 and TRBJ1-5; TRBD1 agrees at 7 bases. V shed 2 bases, J shed 1 base, and the junction held 14 bases outside the gene matches. Germline values: CDR1 MGHRA, CDR2 YSYEKL. The CDR3 is 19 residues long. Here the CDR3 reads CASSQREADRAQSNQPQHF. The CDR3, as DNA: TGCGCCAGCAGCCAAAGAGAAGCCGACAGGGCGCAAAGCAATCAGCCCCAGCATTTT.

The chain couples TRBV18 to TRBJ2-5, with D unresolved. CDR1 KGHSH and CDR2 LQKENI come from the germline V gene. The CDR3 runs to 14 residues. V lost 0 bases, J lost 5 bases, and 10 bases lay in between. In DNA form, the CDR3 reads TGTGCCAGCTCACCACCTGAATCGCTGGAGACCCAGTACTTC. This encodes CASSPPESLETQYF. Drawing the rest from reference TRBV18 and TRBJ2-5, the complete variable domain is NAGVMQNPRHLVRRRGQEARLRCSPMKGHSHVYWYRQLPEEGLKFMVYLQKENIIDESGMPKERFSAEFPKEGPSILRIQQVVRGDSAAYFCASSPPESLETQYFGPGTRLLVL.

This clonotype was detected only a few times. This sequence joins TRBV7-3 and TRBJ2-1; TRBD2 matches 7 bases. This CDR3 spans 15 amino acids. V lost 2 bases, J lost 8 bases, and 9 bases stayed unmatched. Germline V gene lookup returns CDR1 SGHTA and CDR2 FQGTGA. The CDR3, as DNA: TGTGCCAGCAGCTTATTGGCGGGGGAGGGGCATGAGCAGTTCTTC. Translating gives CASSLLAGEGHEQFF.